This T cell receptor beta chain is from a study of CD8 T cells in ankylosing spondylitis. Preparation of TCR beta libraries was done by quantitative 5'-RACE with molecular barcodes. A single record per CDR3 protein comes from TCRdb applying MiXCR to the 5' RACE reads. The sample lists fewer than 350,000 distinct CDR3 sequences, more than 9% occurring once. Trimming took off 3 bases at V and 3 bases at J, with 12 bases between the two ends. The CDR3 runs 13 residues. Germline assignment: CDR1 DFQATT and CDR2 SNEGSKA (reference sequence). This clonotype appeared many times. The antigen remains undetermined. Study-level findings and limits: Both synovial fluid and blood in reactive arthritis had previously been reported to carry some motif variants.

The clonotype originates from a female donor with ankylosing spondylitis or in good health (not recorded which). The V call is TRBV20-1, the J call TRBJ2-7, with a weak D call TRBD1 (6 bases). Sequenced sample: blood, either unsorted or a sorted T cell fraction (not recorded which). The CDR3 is CSASFQGGYEQYF. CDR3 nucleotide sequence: TGCAGTGCTAGTTTCCAAGGGGGCTACGAGCAGTACTTC.